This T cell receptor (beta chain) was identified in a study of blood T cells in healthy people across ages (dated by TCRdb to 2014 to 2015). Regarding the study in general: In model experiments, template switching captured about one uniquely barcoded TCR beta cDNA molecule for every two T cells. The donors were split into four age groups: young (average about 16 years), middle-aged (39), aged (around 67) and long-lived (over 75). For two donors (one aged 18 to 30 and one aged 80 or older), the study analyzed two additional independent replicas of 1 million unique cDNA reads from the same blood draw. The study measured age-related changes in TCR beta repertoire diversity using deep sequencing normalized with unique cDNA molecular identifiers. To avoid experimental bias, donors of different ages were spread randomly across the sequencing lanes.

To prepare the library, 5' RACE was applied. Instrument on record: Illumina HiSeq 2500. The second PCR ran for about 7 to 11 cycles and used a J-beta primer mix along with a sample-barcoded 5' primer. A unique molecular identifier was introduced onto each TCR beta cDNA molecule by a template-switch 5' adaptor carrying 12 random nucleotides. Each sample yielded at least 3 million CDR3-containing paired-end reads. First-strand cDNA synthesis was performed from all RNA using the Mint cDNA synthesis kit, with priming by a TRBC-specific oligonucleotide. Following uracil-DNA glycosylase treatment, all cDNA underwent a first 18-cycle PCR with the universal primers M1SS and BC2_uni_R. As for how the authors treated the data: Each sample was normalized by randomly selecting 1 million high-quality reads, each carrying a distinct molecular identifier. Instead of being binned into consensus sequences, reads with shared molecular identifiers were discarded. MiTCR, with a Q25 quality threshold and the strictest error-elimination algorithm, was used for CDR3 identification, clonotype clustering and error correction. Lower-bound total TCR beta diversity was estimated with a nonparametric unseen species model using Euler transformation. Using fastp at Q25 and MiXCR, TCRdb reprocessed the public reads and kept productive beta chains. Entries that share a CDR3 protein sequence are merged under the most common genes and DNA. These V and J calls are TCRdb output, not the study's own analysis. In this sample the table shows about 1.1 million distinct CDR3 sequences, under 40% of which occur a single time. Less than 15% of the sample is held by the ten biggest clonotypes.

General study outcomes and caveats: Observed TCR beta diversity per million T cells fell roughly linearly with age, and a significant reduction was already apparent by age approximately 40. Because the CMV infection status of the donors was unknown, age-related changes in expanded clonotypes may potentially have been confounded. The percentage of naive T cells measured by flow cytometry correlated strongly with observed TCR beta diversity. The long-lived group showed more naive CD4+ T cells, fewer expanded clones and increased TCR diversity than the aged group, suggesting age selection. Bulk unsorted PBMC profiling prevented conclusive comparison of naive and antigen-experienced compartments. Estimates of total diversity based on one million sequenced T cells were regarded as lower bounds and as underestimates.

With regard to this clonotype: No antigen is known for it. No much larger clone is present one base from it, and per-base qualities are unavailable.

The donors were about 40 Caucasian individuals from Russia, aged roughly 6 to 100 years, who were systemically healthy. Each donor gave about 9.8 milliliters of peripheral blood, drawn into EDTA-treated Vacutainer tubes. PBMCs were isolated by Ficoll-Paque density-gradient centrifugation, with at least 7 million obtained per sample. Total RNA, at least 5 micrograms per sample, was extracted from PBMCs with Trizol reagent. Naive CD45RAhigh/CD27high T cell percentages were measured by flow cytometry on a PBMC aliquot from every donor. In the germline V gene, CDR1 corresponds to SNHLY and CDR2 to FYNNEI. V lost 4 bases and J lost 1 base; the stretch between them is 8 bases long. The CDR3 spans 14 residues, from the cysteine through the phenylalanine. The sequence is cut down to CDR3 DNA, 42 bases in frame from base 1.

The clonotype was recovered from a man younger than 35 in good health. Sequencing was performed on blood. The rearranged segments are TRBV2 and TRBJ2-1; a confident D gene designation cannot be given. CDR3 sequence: CASSAELSYNEQFF. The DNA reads TGTGCCAGCAGTGCAGAGCTATCCTACAATGAGCAGTTCTTC.